One sample yielded the 25 T cell receptor beta chains listed below, sequenced in a study of Graves' ophthalmopathy and Graves' hyperthyroidism. The study amplified TCR beta CDR3 regions using RNA transcripts. First-round RT-PCR relied on HTBI primers, and a second-round multiplex PCR came next. TCRdb reprocessed the multiplex PCR reads with MiXCR, giving one entry per CDR3 protein. This sample has a few hundred thousand distinct CDR3 sequences; 39% occur once, and the top ten carry 3.5% to 4.5%. The material sequenced was peripheral blood or thyroid tissue (not recorded which). Every receptor here comes from an adult man with Graves' hyperthyroidism.

This clonotype was seen ten or more times. This sequence joins TRBV5-6 and TRBJ1-1, with D possibly matching TRBD1 (5 bases). V was pared by 2 bases and J by 4 bases, with 12 bases between. The CDR3 covers 14 residues. Germline loops: CDR1 SGHDT, CDR2 YYEEEE. In DNA, the CDR3 is TGTGCCAGCAGCTTTAACGGGGGTGGCACTGAAGCTTTCTTT. It yields the protein CASSFNGGGTEAFF. The variable domain in full, with the rest retrieved from reference TRBV5-6 and TRBJ1-1, is DAGVTQSPTHLIKTRGQQVTLRCSPKSGHDTVSWYQQALGQGPQFIFQYYEEEERQRGNFPDRFSGHQFPNYSSELNVNALLLGDSALYLCASSFNGGGTEAFFGQGTRLTVV.

This clonotype was recorded many times. V gene TRBV20-1 combines with J gene TRBJ2-5; 12 nucleotides line up with TRBD2. This CDR3 has 15 residues. Germline V gene sequence: CDR1 DFQATT, CDR2 SNEGSKA (reference sequence). With V trimmed by 3 bases and J by 2 bases, 4 bases remained unmatched. In DNA, the CDR3 is TGCAGTGCTAGGCCCGGACTAGCGGGGCAAGAGACCCAGTACTTC. It is translated as CSARPGLAGQETQYF.

This clonotype was detected ten times or more. J is TRBJ1-6 and V is TRBV5-1; 9 positions match TRBD1. With 4 bases clipped from V and 7 bases from J, the junction kept 15 bases outside the gene matches. Germline loops: CDR1 SGHRS, CDR2 YFSETQ. The CDR3 runs 18 residues. In DNA form, the CDR3 reads TGCGCCAGCAGCCCTGGGACAGGGAGACATGCGGGGAATTCACCCCTCCACTTT. Protein: CASSPGTGRHAGNSPLHF.

This rearrangement joins TRBV7-9 to TRBJ1-1; 8 bases match TRBD1. The CDR3 has 12 residues. The germline gives CDR1 SEHNR, CDR2 FQNEAQ (reference sequence). Trimming took 5 bases from V and 8 from J; bases not matched to a gene: 4. The CDR3 here is CASSGTGREAFF. CDR3 nucleotides: TGTGCCAGCAGCGGGACAGGAAGAGAAGCTTTCTTT.

This clonotype was observed a handful of times. This rearrangement joins TRBV2 to TRBJ2-7; TRBD1 might be the D (6 bases). There are 15 residues in the CDR3. V shed 0 bases and J shed 3 bases, with 12 bases lying between them. CDR1 is SNHLY, CDR2 FYNNEI, per germline. The CDR3 loop is CASSEAVGTHYEQYF. The CDR3, as DNA: TGTGCCAGCAGTGAAGCAGTGGGGACACACTACGAGCAGTACTTC.

This clonotype occurred a few times. The rearrangement joins TRBV6-5 to TRBJ2-7, with 7 bases lining up with TRBD2. Trimming at V came to 2 bases and at J to 5 bases, leaving 9 bases not matched to a gene. The CDR3 runs 15 residues. CDR1 is MNHEY, CDR2 SVGAGI, per germline. The CDR3 region has the DNA TGTGCCAGCAGTTACCGGCGGGAGTTCAAGAACGAGCAGTACTTC. The encoded protein is CASSYRREFKNEQYF.

This clonotype was seen once. The rearrangement joins TRBV2 to TRBJ1-5; D remains ambiguous. V lost 4 bases to trimming and J lost 8 bases, with 12 bases between them. Germline lookup yields CDR1 SNHLY and CDR2 FYNNEI. This CDR3 region has 13 residues. The CDR3 nucleotides are TGTGCCAGCAGTGGCCCAGGACGCGAGCCCCAGCATTTT. Encoded protein: CASSGPGREPQHF.

The chain carries TRBV15 and TRBJ1-2; 7 nucleotides match TRBD1. The CDR3 is made up of 16 amino acids. The junction had 6 bases not matched to a gene; V was cut back by 1 base and J by 1 base. The germline gives CDR1 LNHNV, CDR2 YYDKDF (reference sequence). CDR3: CATSRGAGGDNYGYTF. CDR3 in DNA: TGTGCCACCAGCAGAGGGGCAGGGGGAGATAACTATGGCTACACCTTC.

About this clonotype itself: Because the CDR3 is missing its conserved closing phenylalanine or tryptophan, this is likely a read error. The chain carries TRBV20-1 and TRBJ2-6; the match to TRBD1 covers 10 bases. The CDR3 spans 14 residues. V dropped 5 bases and J dropped 4; count of bases not matched to a gene: 2. CDR1 is DFQATT and CDR2 is SNEGSKA in the germline V gene (reference sequence). CDR3 sequence (DNA): TGCAGTGCTGACAGGGGGCGCGGGGCCAACGTCCTGACTCTC. This translates into CSADRGRGANVLTL.

This clonotype was found a few times. This may come from a read error, since a much larger clone is one base off. J is TRBJ2-7 and V is TRBV10-3; D uncertain. CDR1 ENHRY and CDR2 SYGVKD come from the germline V gene. The length of the CDR3 is 14 residues. CDR3 DNA sequence: TGTGCCGCATCAAACAGAGAGAATTCCTACGAGCGGTACTTC. Translated, it gives CAASNRENSYERYF.

This clonotype was seen ten or more times. The chain is built from TRBV28 and TRBJ1-2; a possible D gene is TRBD1 (5 bases). The length of the CDR3 is 14 residues. The V gene's germline CDR1 is MDHEN and CDR2 SYDVKM. V gave up 6 bases and J gave up 5 bases, with 16 bases separating them. The CDR3 nucleotides are TGTGCCAGCAGCCCCGCCGGGGCAGGGTATGGCTACACCTTC. This codes for CASSPAGAGYGYTF.

A note on this clonotype: A much bigger clone sits one base away, suggesting this may be a read error. The rearrangement uses TRBV10-3 and TRBJ1-1; 7 positions match TRBD1. V trimming: 5 bases; J trimming: 0 bases; junction bases outside the gene matches: 9. This CDR3 has 16 amino acids. CDR1 is ENHRY and CDR2 is SYGVKD in the germline V gene. The CDR3 is CAISSEPGQMNTEAFF. The CDR3 DNA follows: TGTGCCATCAGTTCGGAACCGGGACAGATGAACACTGAAGCTTTCTTT.

This clonotype has at least ten counts. This chain connects TRBV7-8 to TRBJ1-4; no firm D call. Germline CDR1 and CDR2: SGHVS and FQNEAQ. This CDR3 comprises 15 residues. V was cut by 0 bases and J by 3 bases, with 8 bases left in between. As DNA, the CDR3 is TGTGCCAGCAGCTTAGCTTACGGGGCTAATGAAAAACTGTTTTTT. Residues: CASSLAYGANEKLFF.

This clonotype came up many times. The genes are TRBV7-9 and TRBJ2-5; 14 nucleotides agree with TRBD2. Germline-derived CDR1 and CDR2 are SEHNR and FQNEAQ (reference sequence). The trim removed 4 bases at V and 3 bases at J, leaving 7 bases unmatched. The CDR3 totals 17 residues. As DNA, the CDR3 is TGTGCCAGCAGCTCTTCTCCGGGACTAGCGGGAGAAGAGACCCAGTACTTC. Translated: CASSSSPGLAGEETQYF.

The J gene is TRBJ2-5, the V gene TRBV3-1; TRBD1 matches at 10 bases. The better agreement between TRBJ2-1 and the DNA end casts doubt on the J call. The CDR3 extends over 15 amino acids. Germline CDR1 reads LGHDT; CDR2 reads YNNKEL (reference sequence). DNA for the CDR3: TGTGCCAGCAGCCCGCGGACAGGGGGGGGCAATGAGCAGTTCTTC. Amino acids: CASSPRTGGGNEQFF.

Many counts were recorded for this clonotype. The chain combines TRBV29-1 with TRBJ2-3, with D possibly matching TRBD2 (7 bases). The germline V gene has CDR1 SQVTM and CDR2 ANQGSEA. This CDR3 contains 13 residues. With 4 bases removed from V and 3 bases from J, the gap between germline ends came to 11 bases. CDR3 nucleotides: TGCAGCGTTGTGGGGGGGCCTACAGATACGCAGTATTTT. Translated: CSVVGGPTDTQYF.

The chain has TRBV24-1 and TRBJ2-1; TRBD2 matches at 7 bases. The CDR3 extends over 15 amino acids. V was pared by 5 bases and J by 0 bases, with 3 bases of the junction left unmatched. Looked up from germline, CDR1 is KGHDR and CDR2 is SFDVKD. CDR3 protein: CATSGGGNSYNEQFF. The DNA of the CDR3 is TGTGCCACCAGTGGCGGGGGAAACTCCTACAATGAGCAGTTCTTC.

The genes are TRBV20-1 and TRBJ1-1, with D hard to call. Germline V CDR1 and CDR2: DFQATT, SNEGSKA (reference sequence). Trimming cost V 4 bases and J 5 bases, with 8 bases left between them. This CDR3 spans 11 amino acids. The CDR3 nucleotides are TGCAGTGCTAATACCGGGACTGAAGCTTTCTTT. Translating it yields CSANTGTEAFF.

Of note for this clonotype: A read error may produce the germline difference seen at one junction end. The rearrangement links TRBV10-3 to TRBJ1-1; maybe TRBD1 (5 bases). Germline-derived CDR1 and CDR2 are ENHRY and SYGVKD. The CDR3 extends over 13 amino acids. CDR3 protein: CAMKGLPNTGAFF. The CDR3 bases are TGTGCCATGAAGGGACTGCCGAACACTGGAGCTTTCTTT.

This clonotype was seen more than once but under ten times. The CDR3 DNA reads TGTGCCAGTAGTATGGGACAGGGGGCTAGTGAGACCCAGTACTTC. The encoded protein is CASSMGQGASETQYF. The V gene is TRBV19, the J gene TRBJ2-5; 12 bases line up with TRBD1. Germline-derived CDR1 and CDR2 are LNHDA and SQIVND (reference sequence). The CDR3 runs to 15 residues. V was pared by 3 bases and J by 5 bases, with 4 bases of the junction left unmatched.

The rearrangement joins TRBV7-2 to TRBJ1-4; TRBD1 matches 9 bases. The CDR3 has 14 amino acids. Germline V gene lookup returns CDR1 SGHTA and CDR2 FQGNSA. Losses at the gene ends were 6 bases for V and 8 bases for J; bases not matched to a gene: 7. CDR3 coding DNA: TGTGCCAGCAGACCGGGACAGGGAGCGGAAAAACTGTTTTTT. Translating gives CASRPGQGAEKLFF. Variable domain in full (rest from reference TRBV7-2 and TRBJ1-4): GAGVSQSPSNKVTEKGKDVELRCDPISGHTALYWYRQSLGQGLEFLIYFQGNSAPDKSGLPSDRFSAERTGGSVSTLTIQRTQQEDSAVYLCASRPGQGAEKLFFGSGTQLSVL.

This clonotype was recorded at least ten times. The chain has TRBV2 and TRBJ2-6; maybe TRBD2 (6 bases). Looked up from germline, CDR1 is SNHLY and CDR2 is FYNNEI. V was trimmed by 7 bases and J by 0 bases, leaving 13 bases between them. This CDR3 contains 16 residues. CDR3 in DNA: TGTGCCAGCAAGGAGGACTACCTCTCTGGGGCCAACGTCCTGACTTTC. This translates into CASKEDYLSGANVLTF.

The rearrangement uses TRBV12-3 or TRBV12-4 and TRBJ1-1, with D possibly matching TRBD1 (5 bases). V lost 2 bases, J lost 6 bases, and 13 bases lay in between. The CDR3 contains 14 residues. CDR3 sequence reads: CASSLKRGWAEAFF. Here the CDR3 DNA reads TGTGCCAGCAGTTTAAAACGGGGGTGGGCTGAAGCTTTCTTT.

This sequence joins TRBV19 and TRBJ2-2, with D tentatively TRBD1 (5 bases). From germline, CDR1 is LNHDA and CDR2 SQIVND (reference sequence). V lost 4 bases to trimming and J lost 7 bases, with 13 bases between them. The CDR3 is 14 amino acids. CDR3 coding DNA: TGTGCCAGTAGTACAGGGAATGTGAACGGGGAGCTGTTTTTT. This gives the protein CASSTGNVNGELFF.

In its sample, this clonotype was seen many times. This chain's CDR3 is CASRGRDTGELFF. CDR3 in DNA: TGTGCCAGCAGGGGGCGAGACACCGGGGAGCTGTTTTTT. The V gene is TRBV6-5, the J gene TRBJ2-2; possible D gene TRBD1, 5 bases. The V end lost 6 bases, the J end lost 3 bases, and 8 bases lay between the germline ends. This CDR3 spans 13 amino acids. The germline CDR1 and CDR2 sequences are MNHEY and SVGAGI.